This T cell receptor beta chain stems from a study of blood T cell repertoires in COVID-19. Study details: Samples came from the United States, Italy and Spain, spanning acute and convalescent COVID-19. Nucleic acid was either cDNA or gDNA, and it came from T cells, B-cell-depleted T cells, or PBMCs.

Donors of Cohort 3 who recovered were those that had two negative PCRs, clearance, or symptom resolution. In the authors' methods: From reference gene primer amplification, estimates of nucleated cell counts were derived. Method: immunoSEQ multiplex PCR; TCRdb's copy keeps in-frame clones and lacks some. Clone size and the V and J calls come from that table; the DNA yielded D and trimming. Found here are 430,000 or so clones, 70% to 90% of them singletons; the top ten hold 1.5% to 2%. The CDR3 has 17 amino acids. V shed 3 bases, J shed 5 bases, and the junction held 15 bases outside the gene matches. Germline CDR1 and CDR2: SGHAT and FQNNGV.

This receptor was identified in a woman between 40 and 55 years old who had recovered from COVID-19. The genes are TRBV11-2 and TRBJ2-5; 7 bases agree with TRBD1. Sequences were obtained from PBMCs or T cells enriched from blood (not recorded which). CDR3 region: CASSFEGLQGNGETQYF. The CDR3 coding sequence is TGTGCCAGCAGCTTCGAGGGCCTACAGGGGAACGGGGAGACCCAGTACTTC.